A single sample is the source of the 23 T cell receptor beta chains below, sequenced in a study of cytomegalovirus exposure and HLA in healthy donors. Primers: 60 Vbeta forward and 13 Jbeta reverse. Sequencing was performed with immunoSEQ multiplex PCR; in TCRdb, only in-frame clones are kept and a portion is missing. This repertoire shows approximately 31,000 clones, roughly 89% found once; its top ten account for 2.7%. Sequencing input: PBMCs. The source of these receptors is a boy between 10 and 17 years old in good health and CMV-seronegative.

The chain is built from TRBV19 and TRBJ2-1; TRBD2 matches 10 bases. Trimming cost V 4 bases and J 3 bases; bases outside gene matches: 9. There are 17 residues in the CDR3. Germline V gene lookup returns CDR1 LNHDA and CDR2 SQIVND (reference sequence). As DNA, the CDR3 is TGTGCCAGTAGTAAAACGAGCGGGGGGGTACTCTACAATGAGCAGTTCTTC. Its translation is CASSKTSGGVLYNEQFF.

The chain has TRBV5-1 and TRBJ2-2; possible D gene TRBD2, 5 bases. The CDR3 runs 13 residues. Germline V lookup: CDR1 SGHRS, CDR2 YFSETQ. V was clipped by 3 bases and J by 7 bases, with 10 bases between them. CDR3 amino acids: CASSSLLGGELFF. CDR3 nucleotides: TGCGCCAGCAGCTCCCTACTAGGCGGGGAGCTGTTTTTT.

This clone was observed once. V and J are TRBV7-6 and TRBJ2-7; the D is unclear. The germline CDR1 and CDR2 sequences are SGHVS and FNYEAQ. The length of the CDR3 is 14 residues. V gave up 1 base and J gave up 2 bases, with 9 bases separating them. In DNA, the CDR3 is TGTGCCAGCAGCTTAGGTAGAGCCCCCTACGAGCAGTACTTC. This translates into CASSLGRAPYEQYF.

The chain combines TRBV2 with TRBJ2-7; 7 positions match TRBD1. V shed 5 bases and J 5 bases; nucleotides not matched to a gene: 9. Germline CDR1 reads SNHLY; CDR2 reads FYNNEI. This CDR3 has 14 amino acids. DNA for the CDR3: TGTGCCAGCAGTCGTATTGACAGGGCCCACGAGCAGTACTTC. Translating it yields CASSRIDRAHEQYF.

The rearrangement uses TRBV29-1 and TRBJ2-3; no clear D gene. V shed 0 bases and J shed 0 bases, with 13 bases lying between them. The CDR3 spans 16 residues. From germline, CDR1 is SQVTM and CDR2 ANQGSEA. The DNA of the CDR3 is TGCAGCGTTGAAGATCGGGTGGATTCTAGCACAGATACGCAGTATTTT. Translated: CSVEDRVDSSTDTQYF.

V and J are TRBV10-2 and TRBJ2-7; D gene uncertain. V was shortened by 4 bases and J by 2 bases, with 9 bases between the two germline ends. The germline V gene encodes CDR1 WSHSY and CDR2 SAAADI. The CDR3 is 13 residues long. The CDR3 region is CASSGAEPYEQYF. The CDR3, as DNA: TGCGCCAGCAGTGGGGCAGAGCCCTACGAGCAGTACTTC.

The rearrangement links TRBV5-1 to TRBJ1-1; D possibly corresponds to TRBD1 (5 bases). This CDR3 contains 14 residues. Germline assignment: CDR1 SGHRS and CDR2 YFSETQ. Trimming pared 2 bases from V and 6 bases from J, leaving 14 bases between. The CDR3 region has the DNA TGCGCCAGCAGCTTCCGGGGGGAAAATTCTGAAGCTTTCTTT. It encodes CASSFRGENSEAFF.

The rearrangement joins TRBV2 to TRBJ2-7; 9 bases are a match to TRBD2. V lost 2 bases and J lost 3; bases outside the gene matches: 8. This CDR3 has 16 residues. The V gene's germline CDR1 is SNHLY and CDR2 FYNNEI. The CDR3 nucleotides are TGTGCCAGCAGTGAAAGGGCTAGCGGGGCAATCTACGAGCAGTACTTC. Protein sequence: CASSERASGAIYEQYF.

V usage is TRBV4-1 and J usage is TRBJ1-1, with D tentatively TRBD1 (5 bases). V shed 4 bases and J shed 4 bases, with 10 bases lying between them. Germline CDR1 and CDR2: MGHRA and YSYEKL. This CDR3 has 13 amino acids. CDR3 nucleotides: TGCGCCAGCAGCCGTTTCGGGGGCACTGAAGCTTTCTTT. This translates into CASSRFGGTEAFF.

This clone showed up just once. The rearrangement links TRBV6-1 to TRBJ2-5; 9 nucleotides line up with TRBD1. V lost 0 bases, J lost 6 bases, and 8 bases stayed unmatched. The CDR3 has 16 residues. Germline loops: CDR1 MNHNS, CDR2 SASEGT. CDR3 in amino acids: CASSEAVGQGIQTQYF. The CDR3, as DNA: TGTGCCAGCAGTGAAGCCGTGGGACAGGGCATACAGACCCAGTACTTC.

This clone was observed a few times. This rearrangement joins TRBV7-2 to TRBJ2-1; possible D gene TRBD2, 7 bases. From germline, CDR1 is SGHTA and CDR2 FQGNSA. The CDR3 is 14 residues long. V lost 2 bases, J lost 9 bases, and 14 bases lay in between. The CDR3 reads CASSLSGGRVEQFF. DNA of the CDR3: TGTGCCAGCAGCTTATCGGGGGGCCGGGTTGAGCAGTTCTTC.

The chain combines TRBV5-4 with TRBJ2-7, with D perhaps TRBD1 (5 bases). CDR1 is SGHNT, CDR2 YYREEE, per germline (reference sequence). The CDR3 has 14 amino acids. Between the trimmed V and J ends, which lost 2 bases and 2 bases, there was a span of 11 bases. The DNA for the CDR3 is TGTGCCAGCAGCTTTGAGTCAGGGCCCTACGAGCAGTACTTC. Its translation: CASSFESGPYEQYF.

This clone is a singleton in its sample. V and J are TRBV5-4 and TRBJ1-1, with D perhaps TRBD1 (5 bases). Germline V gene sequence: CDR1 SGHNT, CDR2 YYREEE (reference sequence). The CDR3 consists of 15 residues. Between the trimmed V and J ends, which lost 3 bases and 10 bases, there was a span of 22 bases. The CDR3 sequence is CASSSPQEGLMRAFF. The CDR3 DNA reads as TGTGCCAGCAGCTCCCCCCAGGAGGGGTTAATGAGAGCTTTCTTT. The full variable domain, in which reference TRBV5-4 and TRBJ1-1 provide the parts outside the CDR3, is ETGVTQSPTHLIKTRGQQVTLRCSSQSGHNTVSWYQQALGQGPQFIFQYYREEENGRGNFPPRFSGLQFPNYSSELNVNALELDDSALYLCASSSPQEGLMRAFFGQGTRLTVV.

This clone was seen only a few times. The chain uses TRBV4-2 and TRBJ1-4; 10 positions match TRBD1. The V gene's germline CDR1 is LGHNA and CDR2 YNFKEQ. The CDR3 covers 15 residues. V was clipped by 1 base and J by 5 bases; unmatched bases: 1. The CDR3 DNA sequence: TGTGCCAGCAGCCAAGGGACAGGGGGAAATGAAAAACTGTTTTTT. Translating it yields CASSQGTGGNEKLFF.

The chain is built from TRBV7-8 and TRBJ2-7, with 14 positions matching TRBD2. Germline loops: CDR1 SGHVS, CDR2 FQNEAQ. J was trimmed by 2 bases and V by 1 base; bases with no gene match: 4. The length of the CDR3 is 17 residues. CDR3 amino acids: CASSLGTSGGSTYEQYF. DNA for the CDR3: TGTGCCAGCAGCTTAGGGACTAGCGGGGGGTCTACCTACGAGCAGTACTTC.

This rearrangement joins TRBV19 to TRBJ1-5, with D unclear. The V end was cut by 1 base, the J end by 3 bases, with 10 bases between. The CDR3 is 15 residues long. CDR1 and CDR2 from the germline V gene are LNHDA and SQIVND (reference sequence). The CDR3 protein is CASSIVQAHNQPQHF. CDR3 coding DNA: TGTGCCAGTAGTATAGTTCAGGCCCACAATCAGCCCCAGCATTTT.

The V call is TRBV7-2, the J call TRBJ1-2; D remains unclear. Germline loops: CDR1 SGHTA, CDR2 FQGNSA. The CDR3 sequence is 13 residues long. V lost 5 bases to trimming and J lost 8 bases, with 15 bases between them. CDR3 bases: TGTGCCAGCAGCCCCTATTCGGTGGAGGGCTACACCTTC. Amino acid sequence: CASSPYSVEGYTF.

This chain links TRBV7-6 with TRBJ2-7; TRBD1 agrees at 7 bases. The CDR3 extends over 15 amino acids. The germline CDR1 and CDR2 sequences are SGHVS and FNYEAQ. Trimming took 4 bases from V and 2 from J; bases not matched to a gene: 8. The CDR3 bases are TGTGCCAGCAGCTCACAACTCGGGACAGCCTACGAGCAGTACTTC. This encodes CASSSQLGTAYEQYF. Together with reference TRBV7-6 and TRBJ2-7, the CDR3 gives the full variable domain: GAGVSQSPRYKVTKRGQDVALRCDPISGHVSLYWYRQALGQGPEFLTYFNYEAQQDKSGLPNDRFSAERPEGSISTLTIQRTEQRDSAMYRCASSSQLGTAYEQYFGPGTRLTVT.

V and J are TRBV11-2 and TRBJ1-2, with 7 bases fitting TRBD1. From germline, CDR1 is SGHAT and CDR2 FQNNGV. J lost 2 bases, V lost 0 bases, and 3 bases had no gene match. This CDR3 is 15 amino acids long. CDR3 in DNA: TGTGCCAGCAGCTTAGACCAGGGACAGAACTATGGCTACACCTTC. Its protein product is CASSLDQGQNYGYTF.

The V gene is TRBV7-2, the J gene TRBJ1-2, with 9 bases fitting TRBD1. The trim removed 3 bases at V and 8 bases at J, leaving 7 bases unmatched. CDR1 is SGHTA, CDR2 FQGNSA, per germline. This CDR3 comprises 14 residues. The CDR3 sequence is CASSFTGGVGGYTF. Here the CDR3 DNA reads TGTGCCAGCAGCTTCACAGGGGGCGTCGGGGGCTACACCTTC.

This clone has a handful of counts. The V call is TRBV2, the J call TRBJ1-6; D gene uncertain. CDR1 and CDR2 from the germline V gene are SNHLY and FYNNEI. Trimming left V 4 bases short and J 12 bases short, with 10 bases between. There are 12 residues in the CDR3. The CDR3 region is CASSVRFQPLHF. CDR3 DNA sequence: TGTGCCAGCAGTGTGCGGTTTCAACCCCTCCACTTT.

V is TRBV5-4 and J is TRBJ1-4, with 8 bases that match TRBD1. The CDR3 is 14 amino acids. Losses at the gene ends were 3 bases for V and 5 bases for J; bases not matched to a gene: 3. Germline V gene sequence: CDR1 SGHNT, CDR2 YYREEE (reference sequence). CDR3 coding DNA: TGTGCCAGCAGCTCGGGACAGGCAAATGAAAAACTGTTTTTT. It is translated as CASSSGQANEKLFF. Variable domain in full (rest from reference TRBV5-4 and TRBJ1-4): ETGVTQSPTHLIKTRGQQVTLRCSSQSGHNTVSWYQQALGQGPQFIFQYYREEENGRGNFPPRFSGLQFPNYSSELNVNALELDDSALYLCASSSGQANEKLFFGSGTQLSVL.

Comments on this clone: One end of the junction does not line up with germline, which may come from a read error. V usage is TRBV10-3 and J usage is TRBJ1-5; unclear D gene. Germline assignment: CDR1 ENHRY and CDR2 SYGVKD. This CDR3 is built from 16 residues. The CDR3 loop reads CAISDKAGNSNQPRHF. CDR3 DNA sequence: TGTGCCATCAGTGACAAGGCGGGTAATAGCAATCAGCCCCGGCATTTT.